The 27 T cell receptor beta chains below all came from one sample that was sequenced in a study of T cells expressing NK-cell markers. TCRdb processed the 5' RACE reads again and assigns one entry to each CDR3 protein, with no DNA. Its table records about 430,000 distinct CDR3 sequences. The sample consisted of blood T cells: a sorted CD56 or NKG2C T cell subset, CD4+ or CD8+ T cells, or bulk PBMC T cells (not recorded which). Every receptor here comes from a woman between 50 and 59 years old in good health.

The V call is TRBV5-8, the J call TRBJ2-3; without DNA, the TCRdb call of TRBD1 cannot be checked. CDR3 size: 16 residues. Germline CDR1 is SGHTS and CDR2 is YDEGEE. The chain's CDR3 is CASSREGGENTDTQYF.

The chain joins TRBV5-1 to TRBJ2-5; TCRdb reports TRBD2, a call that lacks DNA to check it against. The germline gives CDR1 SGHRS, CDR2 YFSETQ. This CDR3 spans 15 amino acids. The CDR3 spells CASSPGWGSGETQYF.

The V and J genes are TRBV4-1 and TRBJ1-1; there is no DNA to check the TCRdb D call of TRBD1. Germline loops: CDR1 MGHRA, CDR2 YSYEKL. CDR3 size: 17 residues. CDR3 amino acids: CASKVEGQGMRGTEAFF.

The chain employs TRBV6-6 and TRBJ2-1; TCRdb reports TRBD2, a call that lacks DNA to check it against. The CDR3 is 14 amino acids. Germline loops: CDR1 MNHNY, CDR2 SVGAGI (reference sequence). The CDR3 region is CASRGEGGPNEQFF.

V gene TRBV5-1 combines with J gene TRBJ2-1; TCRdb outputs TRBD1, but without DNA this stays unchecked. Germline V lookup: CDR1 SGHRS, CDR2 YFSETQ. This CDR3 contains 17 residues. The CDR3 sequence is CASSLLSRTGVYNEQFF.

The V gene is TRBV5-1, the J gene TRBJ2-1; lacking DNA, the TRBD1 call made by TCRdb goes unchecked. The CDR3 runs 18 residues. The V gene's germline CDR1 is SGHRS and CDR2 YFSETQ. CDR3 sequence: CASSLGTLSGSSYNEQFF.

The chain couples TRBV5-5 to TRBJ2-1; TCRdb names TRBD1, which stays unverified in the absence of DNA. CDR3 length: 14 amino acids. Germline loops: CDR1 SGHKS, CDR2 YYEKEE (reference sequence). The CDR3 sequence: CASSSMPGRDEQFF.

The chain has TRBV5-1 and TRBJ2-1; no DNA is available, so the TRBD2 call from TCRdb remains unchecked. This CDR3 comprises 15 residues. Germline V gene data show CDR1 as SGHRS and CDR2 as YFSETQ. The CDR3 region is CASSLIAGTDNEQFF.

The chain uses TRBV6-1 and TRBJ1-1. Germline V CDR1 and CDR2: MNHNS, SASEGT. The CDR3 is 14 amino acids. The CDR3 protein is CASSEASVGTEAFF.

The chain has TRBV10-2 and TRBJ2-1; TCRdb reports TRBD2, a call that lacks DNA to check it against. The CDR3 has 17 amino acids. Germline lookup yields CDR1 WSHSY and CDR2 SAAADI. CDR3 sequence reads: CASSEFLGRTFNNEQFF.

The chain carries TRBV14 and TRBJ2-7; checking the TCRdb D call of TRBD1 is not possible without DNA. The CDR3 consists of 16 residues. CDR1 and CDR2 (germline): SGHDN, FVKESK. CDR3 amino acids: CASSPPRQEKLDEQYF.

The rearrangement uses TRBV9 and TRBJ2-1; TCRdb selects TRBD2, and the lack of DNA leaves this call unchecked. CDR1 is SGDLS, CDR2 YYNGEE, per germline. The CDR3 is 15 residues long. CDR3 residues: CASSVMVAGVSEQFF.

This chain links TRBV27 with TRBJ2-5; the D gene TCRdb calls, TRBD2, cannot be checked with no DNA. Germline CDR1 and CDR2: MNHEY and SMNVEV (reference sequence). The CDR3 totals 18 residues. The CDR3 sequence is CASSFRQTSGRMGETQYF.

J is TRBJ2-2 and V is TRBV5-1; the TRBD2 assignment by TCRdb is unverifiable without DNA. The germline V gene has CDR1 SGHRS and CDR2 YFSETQ. This CDR3 has 18 residues. The CDR3 here is CASSSGLAGGRNTGELFF.

The CDR3 reads CASSLGLGAGELFF. J is TRBJ2-2 and V is TRBV5-1; TCRdb indicates TRBD2, and absent DNA this call remains unverified. This CDR3 comprises 14 residues. Germline assignment: CDR1 SGHRS and CDR2 YFSETQ.

The genes are TRBV7-9 and TRBJ1-1; TCRdb indicates TRBD1, and absent DNA this call remains unverified. The CDR3 has 14 residues. Germline lookup yields CDR1 SEHNR and CDR2 FQNEAQ (reference sequence). The CDR3 region is CASSLDRGSNEAFF.

The rearrangement uses TRBV7-6 and TRBJ2-7. From germline, CDR1 is SGHVS and CDR2 FNYEAQ. The CDR3 is 12 amino acids. The CDR3 is CASSPIGNEQYF. Filled out from reference TRBV7-6 and TRBJ2-7, the complete variable domain reads GAGVSQSPRYKVTKRGQDVALRCDPISGHVSLYWYRQALGQGPEFLTYFNYEAQQDKSGLPNDRFSAERPEGSISTLTIQRTEQRDSAMYRCASSPIGNEQYFGPGTRLTVT.

The chain carries TRBV6-6 and TRBJ1-1; there is no DNA to check the TCRdb D call of TRBD1. Germline V gene data show CDR1 as MNHNY and CDR2 as SVGAGI (reference sequence). The CDR3 is 13 amino acids. The CDR3 loop is CASSYGAFTEAFF.

The chain uses TRBV12-3 or TRBV12-4 and TRBJ1-1; with no DNA, the TCRdb D assignment of TRBD1 cannot be verified. The CDR3 runs 12 residues. CDR3 sequence: CASRGDSSVSFF.

The chain is built from TRBV6-1 and TRBJ2-2; TCRdb lists TRBD1, though no DNA is available to test this call. CDR1 and CDR2 from the germline V gene are MNHNS and SASEGT. The CDR3 is made up of 14 amino acids. CDR3 sequence reads: CASSLEQGAGELFF.

The chain joins TRBV3-1 to TRBJ2-7; without DNA, the TCRdb call of TRBD2 cannot be checked. This CDR3 is built from 14 residues. CDR1 and CDR2 from the germline V gene are LGHDT and YNNKEL (reference sequence). The CDR3 sequence: CASSQGNSGDEQYF.

The chain combines TRBV7-9 with TRBJ2-2. The V gene's germline CDR1 is SEHNR and CDR2 FQNEAQ (reference sequence). This CDR3 contains 14 residues. CDR3: CASSFPIGTGELFF.

V gene TRBV29-1 combines with J gene TRBJ2-1; TCRdb returns TRBD1, unconfirmable since there is no DNA. The V gene's germline CDR1 is SQVTM and CDR2 ANQGSEA. The length of the CDR3 is 15 residues. The CDR3 sequence is CSADRRQSLYNEQFF.

The gene calls are TRBV12-3 or TRBV12-4 and TRBJ2-5; TCRdb returns TRBD2, unconfirmable since there is no DNA. CDR3 length: 14 amino acids. CDR3 sequence: CATSRREGRETQYF.

V and J are TRBV6-1 and TRBJ2-5; the TRBD2 assignment by TCRdb is unverifiable without DNA. This CDR3 comprises 15 residues. Germline V gives CDR1 MNHNS, CDR2 SASEGT. The CDR3: CASSDSSGRGETQYF.

The genes are TRBV4-1 and TRBJ1-1. This CDR3 spans 14 amino acids. The germline CDR1 and CDR2 sequences are MGHRA and YSYEKL. The CDR3 spells CASSQGILNTEAFF.

This chain links TRBV19 with TRBJ2-5; TCRdb's assignment of TRBD2 cannot be checked, as there is no DNA. The CDR3 runs to 15 residues. Germline V lookup: CDR1 LNHDA, CDR2 SQIVND (reference sequence). The CDR3 spells CASSLLAGVVETQYF.